The text below deals with one TCR beta chain. Its antigen is currently not known. Base qualities are not provided; no much larger clone lies one nucleotide away. The record originates from a study of regulatory T cells in long-lasting Graves disease listed by TCRdb under 2021. Notes on the research overall: Patients with newly diagnosed Graves' disease had been on antithyroid drugs for under 3 months. Patients with persistent Graves' disease were compared with patients with newly diagnosed Graves' disease using TCR sequencing and RNA sequencing of peripheral blood. A total of about 35 samples underwent TCR sequencing, from about 13 patients with persistent Graves' disease and some 20 patients with newly diagnosed Graves' disease. The study was conducted in China and was registered as a clinical trial.

Study-wide conclusions, independent of this receptor: Only peripheral blood was studied, because thyroid tissue, the primary lesion, was inaccessible. Patients with persistent disease shared more public clonotypes (around 3,000) than newly diagnosed patients did (approximately 970). As a limitation, the authors acknowledged that the small sample size may reduce accuracy. Sequencing and analysis were restricted to the TCR beta chain. Preferential use of TRBV28, TRBJ1-2 and TRBJ2-5 was observed in persistent disease, whereas TRBV20-1 and TRBJ2-1 were favored in newly diagnosed disease. Compared with newly diagnosed patients, patients with persistent Graves' disease had lower TCR Shannon entropy and fewer highly expanded clones, which suggests clonal expansion.

The time point label, as the study defines it: newly diagnosed GD, antithyroid drugs for less than 3 months. RNA was extracted from PBMCs in TRIzol for both TCR sequencing and RNA sequencing. The diagnosis of Graves' disease followed American Thyroid Association guidelines. The patients came from an endocrinology department in Xi'an, China. From each patient, around 8.3 milliliters of peripheral blood was collected into an EDTA anticoagulant tube. PBMCs were isolated by Ficoll Paque Plus density gradient separation without further T cell sorting. An Agilent 2100 Bioanalyzer and agarose gel were used to check RNA quality, while a NanoDrop 2000 measured RNA concentration. To prepare the library, multiplex PCR was applied. Sequencing was carried out with an Illumina HiSeq 4000. iRepertoire HTBI primers and Arm-PCR amplification of CDR3 regions were used to construct TCR beta libraries. Gel purification was performed on PCR products prior to sequencing. On the study's bioinformatics: A total of fewer than 80 TRBV and 14 TRBJ segments were identified across samples and were used for gene usage analysis of CDR3 amino acid clonotypes. Filtered high-quality paired reads were merged into contigs using COPE and FqMerger. BLAST was used to align contigs to IMGT TRBV, TRBD and TRBJ reference genes, and CDR3 was defined according to IMGT. Highly expanded clones were defined as clonotypes with a frequency above 0.1%. Shannon entropy was used to measure repertoire diversity, and the Gini coefficient was used to measure V-J evenness. Clonotypes shared by more than one individual were considered public. TCRdb reprocessing: public reads trimmed at Q25 with fastp, clones called with MiXCR, in-frame beta chains kept. Rows merge per CDR3 protein into single entries with the most common DNA and genes. Here the V and J calls rest on TCRdb's processing, not on the authors' analysis. Present in this sample are around 360,000 distinct CDR3 sequences, 16% of which were seen just once. About 19% of the sample is taken by the ten largest.

There are 12 amino acids in the CDR3, from cysteine to phenylalanine inclusive. Kept here is only the CDR3 DNA, which spans 36 bases and is read in frame from base 1. Via the germline V gene, CDR1 is SGHAT and CDR2 FQNNGV. V ends up 6 bases short and J 6 bases short, with an unmatched junction base count of 5. The same sample was also studied in work on T cells in Graves' hyperthyroidism and ophthalmopathy. The second paper further reports: Stable Graves' hyperthyroidism was defined as the absence of progression to ophthalmopathy over 18 months of follow-up. Hyperthyroidism patients were newly diagnosed, had a disease duration of under 2 months, and were aged 18 to 65 years. Exclusion was applied to patients with uncontrolled infections, other autoimmune diseases, pregnancy or lactation. Clinical symptoms, serum thyroxine and TRAb, thyroid ultrasound, and orbital computed tomography formed the basis for the diagnoses. A first-round RT-PCR of the TCR CDR3 used the HTBI primer set with the Qiagen OneStep RT-PCR kit. Blood samples also contained most of the expanded thyroid clonotypes (frequency above 0.001), which suggests that blood repertoires may reflect thyroid immune responses. Ophthalmopathy was separated from stable hyperthyroidism by a 13 V-J signature model, with around 90% sensitivity and around 81% specificity obtained in cross-validation and 80%/75% obtained in testing. In validation, progression to ophthalmopathy was predicted by the model with 70.59% sensitivity and under 85% specificity, a median of around 6.5 months before onset. To identify distinguishing TCR V-J signatures, a discovery cohort of roughly 100 patients was used, comprising 43 with Graves' ophthalmopathy and 57 with stable Graves' hyperthyroidism. Prospective prediction of ophthalmopathy was tested in an independent validation cohort of approximately 19 hyperthyroidism patients and 15 to 17 patients who later progressed to ophthalmopathy. The approximately 95 discovery patients were divided at random into training and test sets in a 7:3 ratio. In six Graves' hyperthyroidism patients, the study also compared T-cell repertoires from thyroid tissue with T-cell repertoires from blood. After blood sampling, hyperthyroidism patients were treated with methimazole at a starting dose of 30 mg daily, and ophthalmopathy patients were treated with high-dose intravenous methylprednisolone. Libraries were constructed in a second round of multiplex PCR, after which size selection and purification were performed. Paired-end sequencing of the libraries was performed with 100 bp reads on an Illumina HiSeq2000. Raw data were processed with SOAPnuke, discarding reads with adapters, uncalled bases, mean Phred below 15, or no exact constant-primer or identifier match. COPE v1.2.5 was used to merge high-quality paired reads, and clonotypes were defined as unique nucleotide sequences. Clonotypes were aligned to IMGT TRBV, TRBD and TRBJ reference segments using MiTCR v1.1. The analysis included only V-J combinations with a frequency above 0.0001, which together covered over 98% of the repertoires. The TCS score was defined as F50 (clonal expansion) divided by E x V (chaos), with BLOSUM62-based TCRdist calculated between CDR3 peptides within each V-J. Welch's t-statistics and random forest reduced roughly 530 V-J features to 10 to 15, which were used in a naive Bayes classifier (R e1071). Sample size was not statistically predetermined, and blinding of investigators to group allocation was not performed. The paper reports TCR Vbeta CDR3 sequencing of over 120 peripheral blood samples: under 45 ophthalmopathy, under 80 hyperthyroidism and approximately 17 progressor patients.

The chain couples TRBV11-2 to TRBJ2-7; the central 7 bases match TRBD1. This sequence was found in a woman aged 18 to 35 with Graves disease. Donor details come from another sample of the same person, matched by shared clones. The specimen comprised peripheral blood mononuclear cells (PBMCs), sampled at new diagnosis, from a patient treated with antithyroid drugs. The sequenced DNA: TGTGCCAGCAGTGCTAGACAGGGCGAGCAGTACTTC. It translates as CASSARQGEQYF.